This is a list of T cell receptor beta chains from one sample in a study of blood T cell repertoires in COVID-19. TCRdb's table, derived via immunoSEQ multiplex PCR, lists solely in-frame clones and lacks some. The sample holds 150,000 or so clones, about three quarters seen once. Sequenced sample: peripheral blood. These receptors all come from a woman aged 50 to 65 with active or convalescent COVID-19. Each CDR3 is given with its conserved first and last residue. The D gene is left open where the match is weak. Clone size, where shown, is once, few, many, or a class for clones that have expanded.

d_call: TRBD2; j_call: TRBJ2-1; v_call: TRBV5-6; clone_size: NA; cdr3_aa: CASSLVGRADYNEQFF; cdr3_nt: TGTGCCAGCAGCTTGGTCGGGAGGGCCGACTACAATGAGCAGTTCTTC
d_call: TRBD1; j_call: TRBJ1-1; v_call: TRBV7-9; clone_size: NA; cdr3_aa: CASSPYRGNTEAFF; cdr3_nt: TGTGCCAGCAGCCCCTACAGGGGTAACACTGAAGCTTTCTTT
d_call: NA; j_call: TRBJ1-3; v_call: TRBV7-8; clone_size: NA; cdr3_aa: CASRISGGTGNTIYF; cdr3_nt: TGTGCCAGCAGAATTAGTGGGGGGACTGGAAACACCATATATTTT
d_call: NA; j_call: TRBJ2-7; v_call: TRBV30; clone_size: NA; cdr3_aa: CAWSVNRVTYEQYF; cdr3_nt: TGTGCCTGGAGTGTGAACAGGGTAACCTACGAGCAGTACTTC
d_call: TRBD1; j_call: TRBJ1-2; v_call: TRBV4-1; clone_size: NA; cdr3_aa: CASSQGTVTMEGYTF; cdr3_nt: TGCGCCAGCAGCCAGGGGACAGTAACTATGGAAGGCTACACCTTC
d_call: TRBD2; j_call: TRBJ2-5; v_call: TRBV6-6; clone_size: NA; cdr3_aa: CASSYTAGGETQYF; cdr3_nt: TGTGCCAGCAGTTACACCGCGGGGGGGGAGACCCAGTACTTC
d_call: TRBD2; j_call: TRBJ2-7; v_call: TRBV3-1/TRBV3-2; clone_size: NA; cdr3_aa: CASSQLRLGVAGALSSYEQYF; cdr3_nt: TGTGCCAGCAGCCAACTGAGGCTTGGGGTAGCGGGAGCCCTAAGCTCCTACGAGCAGTACTTC
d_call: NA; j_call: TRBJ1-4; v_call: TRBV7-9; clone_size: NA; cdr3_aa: CASSLAGGSTNEKLFF; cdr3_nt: TGTGCCAGCAGCTTAGCTGGCGGTTCAACTAATGAAAAACTGTTTTTT
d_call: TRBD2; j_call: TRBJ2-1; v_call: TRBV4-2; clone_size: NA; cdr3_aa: CASSRSSGDYNEQFF; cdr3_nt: TGTGCCAGCAGCCGATCCAGCGGGGACTACAATGAGCAGTTCTTC
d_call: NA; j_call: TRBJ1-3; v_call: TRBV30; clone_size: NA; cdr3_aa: CAWSVTGISGNTIYF; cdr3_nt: TGTGCCTGGAGTGTAACAGGGATCTCTGGAAACACCATATATTTT
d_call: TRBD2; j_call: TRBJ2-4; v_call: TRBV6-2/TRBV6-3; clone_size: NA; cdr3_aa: CASSYPQRGELGAKNIQYF; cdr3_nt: TGTGCCAGCAGTTACCCCCAGCGGGGGGAATTGGGAGCCAAAAACATTCAGTACTTC
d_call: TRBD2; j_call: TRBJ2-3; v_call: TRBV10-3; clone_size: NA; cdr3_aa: CAISHLADYTDTQYF; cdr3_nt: TGTGCCATCAGCCATCTAGCGGACTACACAGATACGCAGTATTTT
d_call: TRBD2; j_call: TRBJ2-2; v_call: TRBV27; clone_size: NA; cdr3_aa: CASRILATGELFF; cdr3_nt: TGTGCCAGCAGGATACTAGCGACCGGGGAGCTGTTTTTT
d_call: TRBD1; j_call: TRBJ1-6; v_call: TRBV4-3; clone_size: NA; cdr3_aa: CASSQDYRGYSPLHF; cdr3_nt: TGCGCCAGCAGCCAAGACTACAGGGGGTATTCACCCCTCCACTTT
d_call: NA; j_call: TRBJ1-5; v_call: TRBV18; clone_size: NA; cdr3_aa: CASSPPQGQPQHF; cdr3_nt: TGTGCCAGCTCACCACCCCAGGGGCAGCCCCAGCATTTT
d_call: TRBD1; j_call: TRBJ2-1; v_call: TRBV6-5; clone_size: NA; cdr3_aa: CASSRGQGGNEQFF; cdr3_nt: TGTGCCAGCAGCAGAGGACAGGGGGGAAATGAGCAGTTCTTC
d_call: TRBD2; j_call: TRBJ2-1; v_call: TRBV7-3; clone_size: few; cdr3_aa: CASSLTSSGGAKFF; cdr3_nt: TGTGCCAGCAGCTTAACGTCTAGCGGGGGGGCCAAGTTCTTC
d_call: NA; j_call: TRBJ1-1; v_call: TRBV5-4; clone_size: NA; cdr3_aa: CASSLSRNTEAFF; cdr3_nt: TGTGCCAGCAGCTTGTCCAGAAACACTGAAGCTTTCTTT
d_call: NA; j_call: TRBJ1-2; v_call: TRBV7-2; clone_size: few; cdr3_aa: CASSGDPGLPNYGYTF; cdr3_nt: TGTGCCAGCAGCGGAGACCCGGGACTCCCAAACTATGGCTACACCTTC
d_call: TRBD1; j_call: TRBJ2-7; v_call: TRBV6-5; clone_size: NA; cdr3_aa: CASSYRGQTYEQYF; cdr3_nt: TGTGCCAGCAGTTACAGGGGACAGACCTACGAGCAGTACTTC
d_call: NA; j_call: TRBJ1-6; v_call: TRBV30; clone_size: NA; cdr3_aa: CAFTALRDSPLHF; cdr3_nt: TGTGCCTTCACGGCCCTGAGGGATTCACCCCTCCACTTT
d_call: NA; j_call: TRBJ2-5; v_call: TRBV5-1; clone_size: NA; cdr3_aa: CASSLAQGRETQYF; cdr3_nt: TGCGCCAGCAGCTTGGCGCAGGGCCGGGAGACTCAGTACTTC
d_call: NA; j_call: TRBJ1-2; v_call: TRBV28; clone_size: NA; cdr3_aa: CASSLGDTAVDGYTF; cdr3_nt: TGTGCCAGCAGTTTGGGGGACACCGCGGTAGATGGCTACACCTTC
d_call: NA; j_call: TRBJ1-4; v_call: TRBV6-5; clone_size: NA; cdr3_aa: CASSYSRTNEKLFF; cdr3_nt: TGTGCCAGCAGTTACTCGAGGACTAATGAAAAACTGTTTTTT
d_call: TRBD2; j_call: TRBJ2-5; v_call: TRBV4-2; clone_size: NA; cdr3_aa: CASSHGTSGGRQWETQYF; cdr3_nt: TGTGCCAGCAGCCATGGTACTAGCGGGGGACGACAGTGGGAGACCCAGTACTTC
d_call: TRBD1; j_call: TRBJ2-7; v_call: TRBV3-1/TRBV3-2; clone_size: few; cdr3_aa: CASSLQGASTEQYF; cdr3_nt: TGTGCCAGCAGCCTACAGGGGGCCTCCACCGAGCAGTACTTC
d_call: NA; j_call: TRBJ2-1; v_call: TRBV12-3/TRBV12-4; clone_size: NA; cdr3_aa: CASSLAYYNEQFF; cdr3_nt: TGTGCCAGCAGTTTAGCCTACTACAATGAGCAGTTCTTC
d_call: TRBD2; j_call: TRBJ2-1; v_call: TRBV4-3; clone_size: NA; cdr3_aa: CASSRRSSGDNEQFF; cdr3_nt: TGCGCCAGCAGCCGGAGGTCTAGCGGGGATAATGAGCAGTTCTTC
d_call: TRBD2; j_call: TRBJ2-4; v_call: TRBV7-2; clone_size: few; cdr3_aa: CASRGLAGKNIQYF; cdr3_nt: TGTGCCAGCAGGGGGCTAGCGGGGAAAAACATTCAGTACTTC
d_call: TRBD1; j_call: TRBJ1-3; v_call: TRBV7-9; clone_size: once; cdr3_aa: CASSTSGTGDGNTIYF; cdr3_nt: TGTGCCAGCAGCACCTCCGGGACAGGGGACGGAAACACCATATATTTT